A single sample gave rise to the 30 T cell receptor beta chains below, sequenced in a study of blood T cell repertoires in COVID-19. Assay used: immunoSEQ multiplex PCR; TCRdb lists only in-frame clones, some missing. The profile shows some 65,000 clones, 74% of them singletons. What was sequenced was peripheral blood. These receptors were collected from a woman at least 80 years old with acute or convalescent COVID-19.

V gene TRBV19 combines with J gene TRBJ1-1; 7 bases are shared with TRBD1. The trim removed 3 bases at V and 1 base at J, leaving 5 bases unmatched. The CDR3 has 15 residues. Germline V gene data show CDR1 as LNHDA and CDR2 as SQIVND (reference sequence). CDR3 protein: CASSIIRTGNTEAFF. The CDR3 DNA reads as TGTGCCAGTAGTATCATTCGGACAGGGAACACTGAAGCTTTCTTT. The full variable domain, in which reference TRBV19 and TRBJ1-1 provide the parts outside the CDR3, is DGGITQSPKYLFRKEGQNVTLSCEQNLNHDAMYWYRQDPGQGLRLIYYSQIVNDFQKGDIAEGYSVSREKKESFPLTVTSAQKNPTAFYLCASSIIRTGNTEAFFGQGTRLTVV.

The V gene is TRBV24-1, the J gene TRBJ2-2; TRBD1 agrees at 7 bases. Trimming at V came to 5 bases and at J to 0 bases, leaving 2 bases not matched to a gene. Germline V CDR1 and CDR2: KGHDR, SFDVKD. The length of the CDR3 is 15 residues. CDR3 DNA: TGTGCCACCAGTGTAGGGACAGCGAACACCGGGGAGCTGTTTTTT. Its translation: CATSVGTANTGELFF.

The rearrangement uses TRBV19 and TRBJ1-6, with 7 bases lining up with TRBD1. Germline CDR1 and CDR2: LNHDA and SQIVND (reference sequence). The CDR3 covers 17 residues. V trimming: 3 bases; J trimming: 6 bases; junction bases outside the gene matches: 11. The CDR3 region is CASSIRDSRYSNSPLHF. The CDR3 DNA follows: TGTGCCAGTAGTATCAGGGACAGCCGCTACAGTAATTCACCCCTCCACTTT.

The genes are TRBV15 and TRBJ1-1, with a weak D call TRBD1 (6 bases). Trimming took off 1 base at V and 6 bases at J, with 27 bases between the two ends. Germline V lookup: CDR1 LNHNV, CDR2 YYDKDF (reference sequence). The CDR3 runs to 19 residues. CDR3: CATSRGAGHRTNFRAEAFF. CDR3 in DNA: TGTGCCACCAGCAGAGGAGCGGGACATCGGACGAACTTTCGTGCTGAAGCTTTCTTT.

V gene TRBV19 combines with J gene TRBJ2-3; 15 positions match TRBD2. The V and J ends lost 3 bases and 3 bases, in that order; junction bases with no gene match: 7. The CDR3 is 18 residues long. CDR1 and CDR2 from the germline V gene are LNHDA and SQIVND (reference sequence). CDR3 nucleotides: TGTGCCAGTAGTATGTGGACTAGCGGGAGGGCCGAGACAGATACGCAGTATTTT. This translates into CASSMWTSGRAETDTQYF.

V gene TRBV7-2 combines with J gene TRBJ2-5; a weak D match, TRBD1 (5 bases). The V gene lost 1 base and the J gene lost 2 bases, with 14 bases spanning the gap. The CDR3 is 16 residues long. CDR1 SGHTA and CDR2 FQGNSA come from the germline V gene. CDR3 DNA: TGTGCCAGCAGCTTAGGTTTAGGACACCTTCAAGAGACCCAGTACTTC. It yields the protein CASSLGLGHLQETQYF.

J is TRBJ2-5 and V is TRBV29-1; maybe TRBD2 (6 bases). The CDR3 totals 13 residues. Germline CDR1 is SQVTM and CDR2 is ANQGSEA. The ends were cut back, 6 bases at V and 1 base at J, with 12 bases in the middle. The CDR3 here is CSVKGGTQETQYF. The CDR3 coding sequence is TGCAGCGTCAAAGGAGGGACCCAAGAGACCCAGTACTTC.

This chain joins TRBV6-6 and TRBJ1-5; no clear D. Trimming pared 2 bases from V and 4 bases from J, leaving 15 bases between. CDR1 is MNHNY, CDR2 SVGAGI, per germline (reference sequence). The length of the CDR3 is 16 residues. The CDR3 is CASSYAVGRENQPQHF. In DNA form, the CDR3 reads TGTGCCAGCAGTTACGCGGTTGGACGGGAAAATCAGCCCCAGCATTTT.

V is TRBV5-6 and J is TRBJ1-3; D is perhaps TRBD1 (5 bases). The CDR3 extends over 14 amino acids. The V gene lost 3 bases and the J gene lost 5 bases, with 12 bases spanning the gap. Per the germline V gene, CDR1 is SGHDT and CDR2 is YYEEEE. CDR3 in DNA: TGTGCCAGCAGCTGGCGGGGCCTTAGAAACACCATATATTTT. It specifies CASSWRGLRNTIYF.

V gene TRBV5-6 combines with J gene TRBJ1-2; 8 nucleotides line up with TRBD1. The CDR3 covers 17 residues. Germline CDR1 and CDR2: SGHDT and YYEEEE. J gave up 0 bases and V 0 bases, and 7 bases lay outside the gene matches. The CDR3 DNA reads TGTGCCAGCAGCTTGGATTTCCAGGGGGCAGCTAACTATGGCTACACCTTC. It yields the protein CASSLDFQGAANYGYTF.

The V gene is TRBV6-2 or TRBV6-3, the J gene TRBJ2-3; D unresolved. Germline CDR1 MNHEY, CDR2 SVGEGT. This CDR3 has 12 residues. Trimming removed 2 bases from V and 6 bases from J, with 6 bases in between. CDR3 sequence: CASSYPRDTQYF. CDR3 nucleotide sequence: TGTGCCAGCAGTTACCCGAGGGATACGCAGTATTTT.

This rearrangement joins TRBV28 to TRBJ2-7, with 11 bases that match TRBD2. There are 15 residues in the CDR3. Germline trimming cut 7 bases from V and 0 bases from J; bases unmatched to any gene: 5. The germline V gene encodes CDR1 MDHEN and CDR2 SYDVKM. As DNA, the CDR3 is TGTGCCAGCACGGGGGGACTAGCGGTCTCCTACGAGCAGTACTTC. Translating gives CASTGGLAVSYEQYF.

This sequence joins TRBV28 and TRBJ2-1, with 9 nucleotides matching TRBD2. This CDR3 has 14 residues. Trimming cost V 7 bases and J 10 bases; bases outside gene matches: 11. Germline values: CDR1 MDHEN, CDR2 SYDVKM. CDR3 DNA sequence: TGTGCCAGCAAGACGGCGGGAGGGCCTCGCGAGCAGTTCTTC. It codes for CASKTAGGPREQFF. Complete variable domain (other parts from reference TRBV28 and TRBJ2-1): DVKVTQSSRYLVKRTGEKVFLECVQDMDHENMFWYRQDPGLGLRLIYFSYDVKMKEKGDIPEGYSVSREKKERFSLILESASTNQTSMYLCASKTAGGPREQFFGPGTRLTVL.

This rearrangement joins TRBV10-3 to TRBJ2-7; 7 positions match TRBD1. Germline V gene lookup returns CDR1 ENHRY and CDR2 SYGVKD. The CDR3 has 15 amino acids. After removal of 6 bases from V and 0 bases from J, the junction contained 8 bases not matched to a gene. The CDR3 spells CAIRVGQRSSYEQYF. The CDR3 coding sequence is TGTGCCATCAGGGTGGGACAGCGAAGCTCCTACGAGCAGTACTTC.

This clone has a handful of counts. This chain joins TRBV18 and TRBJ1-1; TRBD1 matches 10 bases. This CDR3 region has 18 residues. Unmatched junction bases numbered 16, after V lost 6 bases and J lost 3 bases. Germline values: CDR1 KGHSH, CDR2 LQKENI. CDR3 coding DNA: TGTGCCAGCTCTCCCTACGCTCCGGGACAGGGGTCGTACACTGAAGCTTTCTTT. It yields the protein CASSPYAPGQGSYTEAFF.

This clone appeared a few times. V is TRBV4-1 and J is TRBJ2-3; 7 bases fit TRBD1. V was pared by 7 bases and J by 0 bases, with 7 bases of the junction left unmatched. The CDR3 contains 15 residues. Germline values: CDR1 MGHRA, CDR2 YSYEKL. DNA for the CDR3: TGCGCCAGCACGTCTGGGACAGCTAGCACAGATACGCAGTATTTT. Protein product: CASTSGTASTDTQYF.

The chain has TRBV25-1 and TRBJ2-1; D is possibly TRBD1 (7 bases). V was cut by 6 bases and J by 3 bases, with 15 bases left in between. This CDR3 spans 15 amino acids. CDR1 is MGHDK, CDR2 SYGVNS, per germline. The CDR3 spells CASREAGGLYNEQFF. CDR3 sequence (DNA): TGTGCCAGCAGGGAGGCAGGGGGACTCTACAATGAGCAGTTCTTC.

The chain couples TRBV19 to TRBJ1-1; TRBD1 is a possible D gene (6 bases). CDR3 length equals 14 residues. Trimming took 4 bases from V and 1 from J, leaving 10 bases between them. Looked up from germline, CDR1 is LNHDA and CDR2 is SQIVND (reference sequence). CDR3 DNA sequence: TGTGCCAGTAGTACCAGGGGTCGGAACACTGAAGCTTTCTTT. Its protein is CASSTRGRNTEAFF.

This sequence joins TRBV28 and TRBJ1-1; D possibly corresponds to TRBD1 (6 bases). Deletions cut 3 bases from V and 4 bases from J, with 18 bases between. The CDR3 totals 16 residues. The germline V gene has CDR1 MDHEN and CDR2 SYDVKM. CDR3 DNA sequence: TGTGCCAGCAGTTTGTGGGGGCAAAAAAGGGGCACTGAAGCTTTCTTT. Translating gives CASSLWGQKRGTEAFF.

The chain's CDR3 is CASNPGGETQYF. CDR3 coding DNA: TGTGCCAGTAACCCGGGGGGGGAGACCCAGTACTTC. The chain links TRBV19 to TRBJ2-5; 8 bases align to TRBD2. The junction had 3 bases not matched to a gene; V was cut back by 7 bases and J by 5 bases. Germline loops: CDR1 LNHDA, CDR2 SQIVND (reference sequence). This CDR3 spans 12 amino acids.

The rearrangement links TRBV4-2 to TRBJ1-3, with D uncertain. The CDR3 is 16 residues long. Germline V gene data show CDR1 as LGHNA and CDR2 as YNFKEQ. V lost 0 bases to trimming and J lost 0 bases, with 9 bases between them. CDR3 protein: CASSQDFGISGNTIYF. In DNA form, the CDR3 reads TGTGCCAGCAGCCAAGATTTCGGGATCTCTGGAAACACCATATATTTT.

The table lists this clone with a few counts. The V call is TRBV4-3, the J call TRBJ2-1; 9 bases match TRBD2. The germline V gene encodes CDR1 LGHNA and CDR2 YSLEER. The trim removed 0 bases at V and 6 bases at J, leaving 6 bases unmatched. The CDR3 runs to 16 residues. CDR3 residues: CASSQDRVAGVNEQFF. In DNA, the CDR3 is TGCGCCAGCAGCCAAGATCGAGTAGCGGGAGTCAATGAGCAGTTCTTC.

The chain joins TRBV10-3 to TRBJ2-7; 11 nucleotides line up with TRBD1. Germline values: CDR1 ENHRY, CDR2 SYGVKD. There are 15 residues in the CDR3. The trim removed 6 bases at V and 1 base at J, leaving 5 bases unmatched. The CDR3 sequence is CAIRSGTGGSYEQYF. Here the CDR3 DNA reads TGTGCCATCAGATCCGGGACAGGGGGTTCCTACGAGCAGTACTTC.

This clone was recorded many times. V usage is TRBV6-2 or TRBV6-3 and J usage is TRBJ2-5, with TRBD2 matching 7 bases. V trimming: 6 bases; J trimming: 6 bases; junction bases outside the gene matches: 13. Germline loops: CDR1 MNHEY, CDR2 SVGEGT. This CDR3 is built from 15 residues. The CDR3 bases are TGTGCCAGCAGCCGCCAGAGGAGCGGGATACAGACCCAGTACTTC. Translated: CASSRQRSGIQTQYF.

This rearrangement joins TRBV10-2 to TRBJ2-2; TRBD2 agrees at 13 bases. The CDR3 loop spans 17 amino acids. Unmatched junction bases numbered 8, after V lost 6 bases and J lost 4 bases. Germline CDR1 reads WSHSY; CDR2 reads SAAADI. CDR3 sequence reads: CASSHGLAGVPTGELFF. The CDR3 coding sequence is TGCGCCAGCAGCCACGGACTAGCGGGAGTACCCACCGGGGAGCTGTTTTTT.

The gene calls are TRBV5-4 and TRBJ1-4; 7 bases map to TRBD1. Germline lookup yields CDR1 SGHNT and CDR2 YYREEE (reference sequence). V shed 4 bases, J shed 3 bases, and the junction held 6 bases outside the gene matches. The length of the CDR3 is 15 residues. CDR3 residues: CASSVQQGPNEKLFF. The CDR3 nucleotides are TGTGCCAGCAGCGTACAACAGGGGCCTAATGAAAAACTGTTTTTT.

This clone occurred once. Other DNA sequences of this sample code for an identical CDR3. The chain recombines TRBV28 with TRBJ2-7; D gene uncertain. Germline lookup yields CDR1 MDHEN and CDR2 SYDVKM. CDR3 length: 12 residues. The germline V and J ends were trimmed by 4 bases and 1 base, with 5 bases remaining between them. CDR3 residues: CASSSQSYEQYF. The CDR3 nucleotides read TGTGCCAGCAGTTCCCAGTCCTACGAGCAGTACTTC. The whole variable domain, remainder taken from reference TRBV28 and TRBJ2-7, is DVKVTQSSRYLVKRTGEKVFLECVQDMDHENMFWYRQDPGLGLRLIYFSYDVKMKEKGDIPEGYSVSREKKERFSLILESASTNQTSMYLCASSSQSYEQYFGPGTRLTVT.

This clone has a handful of counts. V is TRBV11-2 and J is TRBJ2-3, with D uncertain. There are 14 residues in the CDR3. Germline V CDR1 and CDR2: SGHAT, FQNNGV. The V end lost 1 base, the J end lost 1 base, and 6 bases lay between the germline ends. CDR3 coding DNA: TGTGCCAGCAGCTTAGGGGCAGGCACAGATACGCAGTATTTT. Residues: CASSLGAGTDTQYF.

This clone was picked up a small number of times. The gene calls are TRBV28 and TRBJ1-5, with TRBD1 identical over 8 bases. This CDR3 is built from 14 residues. V shed 5 bases, J shed 7 bases, and the junction held 7 bases outside the gene matches. Germline V gene sequence: CDR1 MDHEN, CDR2 SYDVKM. This chain's CDR3 is CASSPRTGQQPQHF. In DNA form, the CDR3 reads TGTGCCAGCAGTCCGCGGACAGGGCAACAGCCCCAGCATTTT.

The J gene is TRBJ2-2, the V gene TRBV6-6; possibly TRBD1 for D (6 bases). CDR3 length: 16 residues. V lost 6 bases and J 3 bases, leaving 17 bases between the germline ends. The germline V gene has CDR1 MNHNY and CDR2 SVGAGI (reference sequence). The CDR3, as DNA: TGTGCCAGCAGCCTTTGGCAGGGGTTTGACACCGGGGAGCTGTTTTTT. Protein: CASSLWQGFDTGELFF.